Listed below are T cell receptor beta chains from one sample, sequenced in a study of response to subunit inactivated influenza vaccine. TCRdb reprocessed the RT-PCR reads via MiXCR and lists one record per CDR3 protein. The sample includes 530,000 or so distinct CDR3 sequences, around 15% of them seen just once. The sequenced sample was PBMCs from blood, obtained about 12 days after vaccination. The receptors shown here come from a man in his fifties or sixties who received an inactivated influenza vaccine. Both conserved end residues are part of each CDR3. D genes are given only for firm matches. Expanded clones are given a class, and other clones once, few, many or no size at all.

.	TRBV30	TRBJ1-2	few	TGTGCCTGGAGTCCGACTTGGGGCCATGGCTACACCTTC	CAWSPTWGHGYTF
.	TRBV5-6	TRBJ1-1	.	TGTGCCAGCAGCTTCCCAGGGCCGGACACTGAAGCTTTCTTT	CASSFPGPDTEAFF
.	TRBV6-1	TRBJ1-6	.	TGTGCCAGCAGTACACCATCCGCGGGGTCAGGCTCACCCCTCCACTTT	CASSTPSAGSGSPLHF
.	TRBV10-2	TRBJ1-5	few	TGCGCCAGCAGTGACCGCCAGGGAAGAGGCAATCAGCCCCAGCATTTT	CASSDRQGRGNQPQHF
.	TRBV7-6	TRBJ1-5	.	TGTGCCAGCAGCTTAGAGGTTAGCAATCAGCCCCAGCATTTT	CASSLEVSNQPQHF
TRBD2	TRBV7-9	TRBJ2-3	.	TGTGCCAGCTCCCAGATACTAGCGCAACTGCGGGATACGCAGTATTTT	CASSQILAQLRDTQYF
.	TRBV11-2	TRBJ2-7	.	TGTGCCAGCAGCTCGGGGGACCCAGGGGGCTACGAGCAGTACTTC	CASSSGDPGGYEQYF
.	TRBV5-1	TRBJ2-3	many	TGCGCCAGCACGCCTGGCACAGATACGCAGTATTTT	CASTPGTDTQYF
TRBD1	TRBV6-6	TRBJ2-1	.	TGTGCCAGCGGAGAGGACAGGTACAATGAGCAGTTCTTC	CASGEDRYNEQFF
.	TRBV5-1	TRBJ1-6	few	TGCGCCAGCAGCCCCGGGACATCGCGAGGGGATTCACCCCTCCACTTT	CASSPGTSRGDSPLHF
.	TRBV20-1	TRBJ1-1	.	TGCAGTGCTATATGGGACCTCGCCGGGACTGAAGCTTTCTTT	CSAIWDLAGTEAFF
.	TRBV3-1	TRBJ1-5	many	TGTGCCAGCAGCCAAGATCTCCGGGGCAGTCAGCCCCAGCATTTT	CASSQDLRGSQPQHF
.	TRBV12-3/TRBV12-4	TRBJ1-2	many	TGTGCCAGCAGTCGCGGGACTTATGTCCGCTACACCTTC	CASSRGTYVRYTF
.	TRBV10-3	TRBJ1-2	once	TGTGCCATCAGTGAGTGGTCCGACGGGGTATATGGCTACACCTTC	CAISEWSDGVYGYTF
.	TRBV29-1	TRBJ1-2	few	TGCAGCGTTGAAGTAGGGGGTTATGGCTACACCTTC	CSVEVGGYGYTF
.	TRBV23-1	TRBJ1-6	few	TGCGCCAGCAGTCAATCGAGGGTCGGACAGCCCTCGATCCCCTGGTCGCCCCTCCACTTT	CASSQSRVGQPSIPWSPLHF
.	TRBV6-5	TRBJ1-3	.	TGTGCCAGCAGTTACTCAACAGCCCCGGGTCCTGGAAACACCATATATTTT	CASSYSTAPGPGNTIYF
.	TRBV7-2	TRBJ2-7	.	TGTGCCAGCAGTCCCGGACGGGCCTACGAGCAGTGCTTC	CASSPGRAYEQCF
TRBD2	TRBV11-2	TRBJ2-1	.	TGTGCCAGCAGCTACTCCTTCTCGACTAGCAGCCCCTACACTGAGCAGTTCTTC	CASSYSFSTSSPYTEQFF
TRBD2	TRBV11-2	TRBJ2-7	few	TGTGCCAGCAGCTTAGAGCGAGCGGGGCAGTTATGGTCCTACGAGCAGTACTTC	CASSLERAGQLWSYEQYF
TRBD1	TRBV10-3	TRBJ2-5	few	TGTGCCATCAGTGGTCGGACAGGAGCCTTCCAAGAGACCCAGTACTTC	CAISGRTGAFQETQYF
.	TRBV19	TRBJ1-5	.	TGTGCCAGTAGTATAGGGTCAACGTATCAGCCCCAGCATTTT	CASSIGSTYQPQHF
.	TRBV7-8	TRBJ2-2	few	TGTGCCAGCAGCTTAGAGGGCCGAGCCGCCCTTACGAACACCGGGGAGCTGTTTTTT	CASSLEGRAALTNTGELFF
.	TRBV7-2	TRBJ2-3	few	TGTGCCAGCAGCAATAGACAGACAGATACGCAGTATTTT	CASSNRQTDTQYF
.	TRBV4-2	TRBJ2-7	.	TGTGCCAGCAGCCTATCACTAGACTACGAGCAGTACTTC	CASSLSLDYEQYF
.	TRBV6-5	TRBJ2-5	.	TGTGCCAGCAGTTCGTCGCGGGGTGAGACCCAGTACTTC	CASSSSRGETQYF
TRBD1	TRBV7-2	TRBJ2-7	.	TGTGCCAGCAGCCGACAGGGTGGTGGGTCCTACGAGCAGTACTTC	CASSRQGGGSYEQYF
TRBD2	TRBV5-5	TRBJ2-1	.	TGTGCCAGCAGCAGAACCCTAATTAGCGGGGGCTCGTGGAATGAGCAGTTCTTC	CASSRTLISGGSWNEQFF
TRBD2	TRBV14	TRBJ2-2	few	TGTGCCAGCAGCCACCGAGCGGGGGAAAACACCGGGGAGCTGTTTTTT	CASSHRAGENTGELFF
.	TRBV29-1	TRBJ2-6	.	TGCAGCGCCGGCCACTCTGGGGCCAACGTCCTGACTTTC	CSAGHSGANVLTF
TRBD2	TRBV7-3	TRBJ2-3	.	TGTGCCAGCAGCCCGACTAGCGGCTTGACAGATACGCAGTATTTT	CASSPTSGLTDTQYF
TRBD2	TRBV29-1	TRBJ2-3	.	TGCAGCGTGAGAGGGGGGACTAGCGGTAGCACAGATACGCAGTATTTT	CSVRGGTSGSTDTQYF
.	TRBV27	TRBJ2-1	.	TGTGCCAGCAGTTTATTCGACAGCCTGAACAATGAGCAGTTCTTC	CASSLFDSLNNEQFF
.	TRBV7-2	TRBJ1-1	few	TGTGCCAGCAGCTTAGGGGGGGTGACTGAAGCTTTCTTT	CASSLGGVTEAFF
.	TRBV6-5	TRBJ1-2	.	TGTGCCAGCAGTTTAGGGGCCAGCTATGGCTACACCTTC	CASSLGASYGYTF
TRBD2	TRBV2	TRBJ2-2	once	TGTGCCAGCAGTACCGCGGGGGGAGCCACCGGGGAGCTGTTTTTT	CASSTAGGATGELFF
TRBD2	TRBV5-1	TRBJ2-2	.	TGCGCCAGCAAGCGTCGGGGGGACTCAACCGGGGAGCTGTTTTTT	CASKRRGDSTGELFF
.	TRBV11-3	TRBJ1-2	.	TGTGCCAGCAGCTTAGTGGTCACAAAGGCTAACTATGGCTACACCTTC	CASSLVVTKANYGYTF
.	TRBV5-1	TRBJ1-1	many	TGCGCCAGCAGCTCGGGAACGAACACTGAAGCTTTCTTT	CASSSGTNTEAFF
TRBD1	TRBV20-1	TRBJ1-1	.	TGCAGTGCTAGACCCATAGGACAGGGCGACACTGAAGCTTTCTTT	CSARPIGQGDTEAFF
.	TRBV12-3/TRBV12-4	TRBJ1-4	many	TGTGCCACCACACGCCTGGGGCGCAATGAAAAACTGTTTTTT	CATTRLGRNEKLFF
.	TRBV14	TRBJ1-1	.	TGTGCCAGCAGCCCCCCCCGGCCAGCCACTGAAGCTTTCTTT	CASSPPRPATEAFF
TRBD1	TRBV7-2	TRBJ2-3	.	TGTGCCAGCAGCTCAGGGACAGTAGATACGCAGTATTTT	CASSSGTVDTQYF
.	TRBV20-1	TRBJ2-7	.	TGCAGTGCTAGCCCGCCTCGGGACTCAGCCTACGAGCAGTACTTC	CSASPPRDSAYEQYF
.	TRBV5-1	TRBJ2-2	many	TGCGCCAGCAGCTTGTGGGGCCGGCAAACCGGGGAGCTGTTTTTT	CASSLWGRQTGELFF
.	TRBV24-1	TRBJ2-1	few	TGTGCCACCAGTGATCGGGACCTTTACAATGAGCAGTTCTTC	CATSDRDLYNEQFF
TRBD2	TRBV5-1	TRBJ2-2	.	TGCGCCAGCAGCGCGGGGGGGCCGAAGAACGGGGAGCTGTTTTTT	CASSAGGPKNGELFF
.	TRBV5-6	TRBJ1-2	many	TGTGCCAGCAGCTTGGAACAGCTATCCAGCAACTATGGCTACACCTTC	CASSLEQLSSNYGYTF